This T cell receptor beta chain originates from a study of blood T cells in healthy people across ages. Every sample had a minimum of 7 million PBMCs isolated. A second PCR, run for about 7 to 11 cycles, used a sample-barcoded 5' primer plus a J-beta primer mix. At least 2.5 million CDR3-containing paired-end reads were obtained per sample. From the 5' RACE reads, TCRdb called clonotypes with MiXCR, one entry per CDR3 protein. The table shows about 1.1 million distinct CDR3 sequences, with around two fifths occurring only once. Study observations and caveats: Underestimates were what the diversity estimates from one million T cells were considered to be.

As to this clonotype: Antigen specificity is unknown.

This CDR3 spans 15 amino acids. With V trimmed by 2 bases and J by 5 bases, 5 bases remained unmatched. This TCR derives from a man aged 18 to 35 in good health. The chain combines TRBV12-3 or TRBV12-4 with TRBJ2-1; 8 positions match TRBD2. Sequenced: blood. The CDR3 DNA follows: TGTGCCAGCAGTTTACGGGGGGGGCGGGACAATGAGCAGTTCTTC. It specifies CASSLRGGRDNEQFF.